The clone carrying this TCR beta chain was detected only a few times. This sample is drawn from a study of T cells after yellow fever vaccination. About the study: Preparation of the low-cell-number fractions used SMART-Seq v4 Ultra Low Input.

From germline, CDR1 is MDHEN and CDR2 SYDVKM. The CDR3 is made up of 15 amino acids. V lost 2 bases, J lost 6 bases, and 15 bases lay in between. The study made its TCR cDNA through 5'RACE template switching. That step introduced a universal primer site along with UMIs. TCRdb analysed the 5' RACE reads with MiXCR anew, one entry per CDR3 protein. The sample has 500,000 to 650,000 distinct CDR3 sequences; about a sixth are singletons. The source material was PBMCs, sampled 5 days after the first yellow fever vaccination. The rearrangement uses TRBV28 and TRBJ2-3; the D gene is possibly TRBD1 (5 bases). The receptor's source is a man younger than 35 who received the YFV17D yellow fever vaccine. CDR3 bases: TGTGCCAGCAGTTTAAGGCAGGGTCGATTGGATACGCAGTATTTT. Translating it yields CASSLRQGRLDTQYF.